This TCR beta chain was obtained from a study of cytomegalovirus exposure and HLA in healthy donors. Study information: A later analysis reported the same platform for the roughly 120 validation repertoires and the approximately 640 first-cohort repertoires.

Of note for this clone: Antigen: not known.

Findings and caveats of the study: Researchers counted around 170 TCR beta chains as cytomegalovirus-associated. First-cohort TCR clusters were later found to tend to co-occur in the roughly 130 validation repertoires.

Germline loops: CDR1 SGDLS, CDR2 YYNGEE. The CDR3 consists of 15 residues. Unmatched junction bases numbered 4, after V lost 2 bases and J lost 6 bases. The table came from immunoSEQ multiplex PCR; TCRdb's copy has only in-frame clones and leaves some out. The sample contains around 200,000 clones, 80% to 85% of which appear only once. What was sequenced was PBMCs. The TCR originated in a woman aged 30 to 39 in good health and CMV-seronegative. The rearrangement links TRBV9 to TRBJ2-1; 11 positions agree with TRBD2. The CDR3 region is CASSVGLADLNEQFF. The CDR3 DNA sequence: TGTGCCAGCAGCGTGGGACTAGCGGACCTCAATGAGCAGTTCTTC.